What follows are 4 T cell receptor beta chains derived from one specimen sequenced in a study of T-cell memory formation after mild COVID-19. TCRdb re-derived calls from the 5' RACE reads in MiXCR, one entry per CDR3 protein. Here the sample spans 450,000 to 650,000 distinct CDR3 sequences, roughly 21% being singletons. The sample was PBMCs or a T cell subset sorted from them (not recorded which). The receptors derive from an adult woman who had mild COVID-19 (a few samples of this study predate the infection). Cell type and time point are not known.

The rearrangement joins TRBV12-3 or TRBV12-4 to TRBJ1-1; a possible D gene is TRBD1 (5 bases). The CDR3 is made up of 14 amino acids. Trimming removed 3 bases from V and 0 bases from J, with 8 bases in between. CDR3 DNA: TGTGCCAGCAGTTTCCCAGGGCTGAACACTGAAGCTTTCTTT. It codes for CASSFPGLNTEAFF.

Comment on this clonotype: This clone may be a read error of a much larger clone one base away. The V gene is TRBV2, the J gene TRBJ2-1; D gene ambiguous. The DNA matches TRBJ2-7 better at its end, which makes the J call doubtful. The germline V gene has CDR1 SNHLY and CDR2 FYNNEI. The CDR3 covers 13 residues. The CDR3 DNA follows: TGTGCCAGCAGCACGTCTCGGTACAATGAGCAGTACTTC. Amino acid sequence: CASSTSRYNEQYF.

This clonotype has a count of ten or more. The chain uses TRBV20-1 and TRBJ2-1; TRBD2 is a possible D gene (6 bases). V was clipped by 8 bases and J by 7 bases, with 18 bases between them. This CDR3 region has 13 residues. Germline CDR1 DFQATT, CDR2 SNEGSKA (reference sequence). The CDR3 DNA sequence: TGCAGTCGGGACGGGGGAGTTGGGAATGAGCAGTTCTTC. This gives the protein CSRDGGVGNEQFF.

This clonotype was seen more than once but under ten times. DNA of the CDR3: TGTGCCAGCAGCCTGACAGGGGGGGAAAACATTCAGTACTTC. This sequence encodes CASSLTGGENIQYF. The chain combines TRBV12-3 or TRBV12-4 with TRBJ2-4; the match to TRBD1 covers 9 bases. V dropped 6 bases and J dropped 5; count of bases not matched to a gene: 5. The CDR3 runs 14 residues.